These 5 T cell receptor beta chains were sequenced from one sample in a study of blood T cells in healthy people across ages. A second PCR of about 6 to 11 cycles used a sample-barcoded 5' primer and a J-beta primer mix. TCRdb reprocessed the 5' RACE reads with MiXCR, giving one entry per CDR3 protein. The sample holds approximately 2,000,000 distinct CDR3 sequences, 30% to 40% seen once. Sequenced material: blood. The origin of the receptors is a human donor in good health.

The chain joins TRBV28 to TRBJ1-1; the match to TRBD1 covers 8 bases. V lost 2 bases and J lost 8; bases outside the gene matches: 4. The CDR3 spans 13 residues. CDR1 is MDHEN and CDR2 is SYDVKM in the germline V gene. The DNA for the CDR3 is TGTGCCAGCAGTTTAATCAGGGGGCGGGAAGCTTTCTTT. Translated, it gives CASSLIRGREAFF.

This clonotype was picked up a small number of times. CDR3 coding DNA: TGTGCCAGCAATGCTCAGGGGGCCCAAGAGACCCAGTACTTC. Translation gives CASNAQGAQETQYF. This chain connects TRBV3-1 to TRBJ2-5; 8 positions match TRBD1. Per the germline V gene, CDR1 is LGHDT and CDR2 is YNNKEL (reference sequence). Losses at the gene ends were 7 bases for V and 1 base for J; bases not matched to a gene: 5. This CDR3 has 14 residues.

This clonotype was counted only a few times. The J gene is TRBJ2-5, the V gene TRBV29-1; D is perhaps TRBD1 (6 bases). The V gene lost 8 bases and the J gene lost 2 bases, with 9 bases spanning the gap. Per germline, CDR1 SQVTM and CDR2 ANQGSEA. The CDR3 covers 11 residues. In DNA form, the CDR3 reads TGCAGCTTCAGGGGTCAAGAGACCCAGTACTTC. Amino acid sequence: CSFRGQETQYF.

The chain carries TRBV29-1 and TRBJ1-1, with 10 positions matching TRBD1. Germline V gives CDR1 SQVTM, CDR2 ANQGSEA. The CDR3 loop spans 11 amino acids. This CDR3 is CKGDRGTEAFF. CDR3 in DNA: TGCAAAGGGGACAGGGGCACTGAAGCTTTCTTT.

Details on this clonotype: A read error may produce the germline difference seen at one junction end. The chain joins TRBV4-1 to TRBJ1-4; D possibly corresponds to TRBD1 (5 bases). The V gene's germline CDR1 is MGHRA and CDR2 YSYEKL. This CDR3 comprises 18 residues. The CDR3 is CASSLTPIFGTVNEKRFF. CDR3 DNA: TGCGCCAGCAGCCTCACCCCAATCTTCGGGACCGTTAATGAAAAACGGTTTTTT.